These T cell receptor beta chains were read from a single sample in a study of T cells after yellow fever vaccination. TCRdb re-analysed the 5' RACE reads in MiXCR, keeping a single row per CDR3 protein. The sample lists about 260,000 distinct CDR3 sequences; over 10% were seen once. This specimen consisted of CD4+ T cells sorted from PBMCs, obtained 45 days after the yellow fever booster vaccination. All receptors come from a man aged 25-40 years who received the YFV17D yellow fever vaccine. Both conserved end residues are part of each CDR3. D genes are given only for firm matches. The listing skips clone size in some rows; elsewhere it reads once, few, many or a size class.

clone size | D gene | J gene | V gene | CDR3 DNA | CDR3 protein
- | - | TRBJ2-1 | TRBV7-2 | TGTGCCAGCAGCTTAACCCCGGAAGGAGAGCAGTTCTTC | CASSLTPEGEQFF
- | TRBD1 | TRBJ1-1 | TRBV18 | TGTGCCAGCTCACCATCGATGGGGACAGGGGTTTTTCGGACTGAAGCTTTCTTT | CASSPSMGTGVFRTEAFF
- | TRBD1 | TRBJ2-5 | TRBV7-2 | TGTGCCAGCAGCTTAGGGGGGACAGCACGGGAAGGGTCCTTC | CASSLGGTAREGSF
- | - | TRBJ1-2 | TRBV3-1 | TGTGCCAGCAGCCATGGAGGGACGGATGGCTACACCTTC | CASSHGGTDGYTF
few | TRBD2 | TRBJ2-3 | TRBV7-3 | TGTGCCAGCAGCTCAACTAGCGGGAGAACAGATACGCAGTATTTT | CASSSTSGRTDTQYF
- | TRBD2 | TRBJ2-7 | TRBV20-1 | TGCAGTGCCGGCGGGCCCGGACTAGTCGAGCAGTACTTC | CSAGGPGLVEQYF
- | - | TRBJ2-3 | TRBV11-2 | TGTGCCAGCAGGTTCTCCGACTCCTCGGGGACGCAGTATTTT | CASRFSDSSGTQYF
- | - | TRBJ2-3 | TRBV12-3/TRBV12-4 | TGTGCCAGCATCCCGGGTACCGGGAGCACAGATACGCAGTATTTT | CASIPGTGSTDTQYF
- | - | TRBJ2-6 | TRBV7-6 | TGTGCCAGCAGCTTGCCTCTGTCTGGGGCCAACGTCCTGACTTTC | CASSLPLSGANVLTF
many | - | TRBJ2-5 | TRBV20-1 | TGCAGTGTTTGGACAGACATCCAAGAGACCCAGTACTTC | CSVWTDIQETQYF
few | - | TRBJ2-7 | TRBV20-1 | TGCAGTGCTAGAGATCGGGCGGACTCCTACGAGCAGTACTTC | CSARDRADSYEQYF
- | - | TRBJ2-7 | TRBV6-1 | TGTGCCAGCAGCCTCCGGGACCCCCTAACTTCGCAGTACTTC | CASSLRDPLTSQYF
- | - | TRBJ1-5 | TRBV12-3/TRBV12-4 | TGTGCCAGCAGTTCCGACCGGACAGTGAGCAATCAGCCCCAGCATTTT | CASSSDRTVSNQPQHF
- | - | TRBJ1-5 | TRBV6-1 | TGTGCCAGCAGGCCAGAGGGGGGCAATCAGCCCCAGCATTTT | CASRPEGGNQPQHF